The 6 T cell receptor beta chains reported below all come from one sample, sequenced in a study of T cells in Graves' hyperthyroidism and ophthalmopathy. RNA transcripts gave rise to amplified TCR beta CDR3 regions. First-round RT-PCR with HTBI primers amplified the TCR CDR3 region. TCRdb passed the multiplex PCR reads through MiXCR, listing each CDR3 protein once. Of hundreds of thousands of distinct CDR3 sequences listed, roughly 14% are singletons. The specimen sequenced was blood. The receptor set was obtained from a woman aged 40 to 50 with Graves' ophthalmopathy.

Many counts were recorded for this clonotype. The V call is TRBV19, the J call TRBJ2-7; either TRBD1 or TRBD2 may supply D (5 bases each). CDR1 is LNHDA and CDR2 is SQIVND in the germline V gene (reference sequence). V was cut by 5 bases and J by 2 bases, with 19 bases left in between. This CDR3 is built from 16 residues. The CDR3 sequence is CASSGGRQGQTYEQYF. The CDR3 nucleotides read TGTGCCAGTAGTGGGGGAAGGCAGGGTCAAACCTACGAGCAGTACTTC.

The CDR3 DNA follows: TGTGCCAGCAGTTTTTCCGTATCTGAAGCTTTCTTT. It codes for CASSFSVSEAFF. The chain has TRBV12-3 or TRBV12-4 and TRBJ1-1, with D hard to call. Trimming cost V 3 bases and J 6 bases, with 8 bases left between them. The CDR3 is made up of 12 amino acids.

This clonotype has a count of ten or more. The chain recombines TRBV4-1 with TRBJ1-1, with 9 bases fitting TRBD1. Per the germline V gene, CDR1 is MGHRA and CDR2 is YSYEKL. This CDR3 contains 16 residues. The junction had 7 bases not matched to a gene; V was cut back by 5 bases and J by 0 bases. CDR3 DNA sequence: TGCGCCAGCAGCTTGGACAGGGGAGGGATGAACACTGAAGCTTTCTTT. It encodes CASSLDRGGMNTEAFF.

The genes are TRBV4-1 and TRBJ1-1, with D hard to call. Germline assignment: CDR1 MGHRA and CDR2 YSYEKL. V shed 0 bases and J shed 0 bases, with 8 bases lying between them. The CDR3 sequence is 15 residues long. The CDR3 DNA follows: TGCGCCAGCAGCCAAGATAACAACTTGAACACTGAAGCTTTCTTT. Residues: CASSQDNNLNTEAFF.

This clonotype was counted at least ten times. The chain combines TRBV15 with TRBJ1-1; no clear D gene. V was pared by 3 bases and J by 11 bases, with 19 bases between. CDR3 length: 14 amino acids. Germline loops: CDR1 LNHNV, CDR2 YYDKDF (reference sequence). The CDR3 coding sequence is TGTGCCACCAGCAGCCGGACGGCCCCCTCTCGGGCTTTCTTT. This encodes CATSSRTAPSRAFF.

This clonotype was observed many times. The rearrangement links TRBV25-1 to TRBJ2-1; TRBD2 is a possible D gene (6 bases). Germline V gives CDR1 MGHDK, CDR2 SYGVNS. Deletions cut 4 bases from V and 7 bases from J, with 11 bases between. The CDR3 sequence is 13 residues long. The CDR3 DNA follows: TGTGCCAGCAGTGGGGATAGCGGAAATGAGCAGTTCTTC. As protein: CASSGDSGNEQFF.